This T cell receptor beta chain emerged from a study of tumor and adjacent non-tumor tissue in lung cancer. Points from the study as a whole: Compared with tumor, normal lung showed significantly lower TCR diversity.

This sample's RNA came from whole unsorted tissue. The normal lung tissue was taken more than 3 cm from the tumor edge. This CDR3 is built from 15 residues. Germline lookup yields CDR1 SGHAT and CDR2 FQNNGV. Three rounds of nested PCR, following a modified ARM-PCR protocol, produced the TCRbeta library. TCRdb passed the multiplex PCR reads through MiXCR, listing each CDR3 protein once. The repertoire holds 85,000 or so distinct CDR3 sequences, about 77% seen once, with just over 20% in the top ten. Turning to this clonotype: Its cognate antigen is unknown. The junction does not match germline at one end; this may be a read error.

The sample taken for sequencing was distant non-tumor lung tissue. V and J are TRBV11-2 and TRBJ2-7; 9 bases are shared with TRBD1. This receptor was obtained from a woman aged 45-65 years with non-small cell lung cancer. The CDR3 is CGRSTGTGRTYEHYF. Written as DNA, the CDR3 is TGTGGCAGGAGCACCGGGACAGGGCGCACCTACGAGCACTACTTC.